One sample yielded the 4 T cell receptor beta chains listed below, sequenced in a study of T cell responses to AZD1222 COVID-19 vaccine. Profiling relied on immunoSEQ multiplex PCR, and the TCRdb table lists in-frame clones only, not all of them. The sample yields some 150,000 clones, around 91% seen once. The material sequenced was peripheral blood, taken on day 0 of AZD1222 vaccination. The receptors shown here come from an adult in good health.

The chain carries TRBV7-2 and TRBJ2-2; tentatively, D is TRBD2 (6 bases). Germline assignment: CDR1 SGHTA and CDR2 FQGNSA. Deletions cut 5 bases from V and 6 bases from J, with 16 bases between. CDR3 length: 15 residues. Here the CDR3 DNA reads TGTGCCAGCAGCGGAAGGGACTGGGGTTCCGGGGAGCTGTTTTTT. It specifies CASSGRDWGSGELFF.

V and J are TRBV27 and TRBJ1-1; the D gene is possibly TRBD1 (5 bases). The CDR3 is 16 residues long. In germline, CDR1 is MNHEY, CDR2 SMNVEV (reference sequence). Trimming pared 1 base from V and 1 base from J, leaving 13 bases between. The chain's CDR3 is CASSLYGAGKNTEAFF. CDR3 nucleotide sequence: TGTGCCAGCAGTTTATATGGGGCAGGAAAGAACACTGAAGCTTTCTTT.

The genes are TRBV5-1 and TRBJ2-7; TRBD1 agrees at 7 bases. Germline CDR1 is SGHRS and CDR2 is YFSETQ. V lost 1 base to trimming and J lost 5 bases; unmatched junction nucleotides: 3. The CDR3 is 13 amino acids. The CDR3 reads CASSLRTGDEQYF. In DNA, the CDR3 is TGCGCCAGCAGCTTGAGGACAGGAGACGAGCAGTACTTC.

The gene calls are TRBV7-3 and TRBJ2-2, with TRBD2 identical over 7 bases. The V segment lost 2 bases and the J segment 0 bases; nucleotides outside the gene matches: 0. The V gene's germline CDR1 is SGHTA and CDR2 FQGTGA. The CDR3 length is 15 residues. The DNA of the CDR3 is TGTGCCAGCAGCTTAGCGGGAGCGAACACCGGGGAGCTGTTTTTT. Its protein is CASSLAGANTGELFF.